A single TCR beta chain is shown here with its context. Its antigen is as yet unknown. This entry comes from a study of vaccination effects on CD4 cells after COVID-19. Clones were sequenced by immunoSEQ multiplex PCR, and TCRdb holds only the in-frame ones, with some missing. The profile covers more than 60,000 clones, with roughly 74% appearing a single time and 2.2% taken by the ten largest. The CDR3 is 16 residues long. Germline CDR1 and CDR2: SGHRS and YFSETQ. Trimming at V came to 4 bases and at J to 2 bases, leaving 9 bases not matched to a gene. CD4+ T cell isolation took place after approximately 11 days of culture. Of the BNT162b2 and mRNA-1273 vaccines, participants received two doses of one or the other.

This receptor was taken from a human donor who received a COVID-19 vaccine. V and J are TRBV5-1 and TRBJ2-3; TRBD2 matches at 8 bases. Sequenced here: CD4+ T cells from PBMCs cultured without peptide, sampled after COVID-19 vaccination. CDR3 residues: CASSLKRGPHTDTQYF. For the CDR3, the DNA is TGCGCCAGCAGCCTAAAGCGGGGGCCCCACACAGATACGCAGTATTTT. The variable domain in full, completed from reference TRBV5-1 and TRBJ2-3, reads KAGVTQTPRYLIKTRGQQVTLSCSPISGHRSVSWYQQTPGQGLQFLFEYFSETQRNKGNFPGRFSGRQFSNSRSEMNVSTLELGDSALYLCASSLKRGPHTDTQYFGPGTRLTVL.